Listed here are 16 T cell receptor beta chains from one sample, sequenced in a study of identical twins. Via MiXCR, TCRdb re-called the 5' RACE reads, giving one row per CDR3 protein. This sample yields 1.5 million to 2 million distinct CDR3 sequences, of which about 31% are seen a single time; approximately 0.29% belongs to the top ten. What was sequenced was cord blood. The receptors derive from a newborn girl in good health.

J is TRBJ1-1 and V is TRBV10-3; the D is unclear. CDR1 ENHRY and CDR2 SYGVKD come from the germline V gene. The ends were cut back, 10 bases at V and 10 bases at J, with 16 bases in the middle. The CDR3 has 11 amino acids. The CDR3 loop is CATGFPLLAFF. The CDR3 DNA is TGTGCCACGGGGTTTCCTTTATTAGCTTTCTTT.

This clonotype was counted a few times. The chain employs TRBV28 and TRBJ2-7; no reliable D call. Germline V gene lookup returns CDR1 MDHEN and CDR2 SYDVKM. The V end was cut by 4 bases, the J end by 0 bases, with 19 bases between. This CDR3 contains 17 residues. CDR3 coding DNA: TGTGCCAGCAGTTCCCCATATGTGACTCGCTCCTCCTACGAGCAGTACTTC. Translated: CASSSPYVTRSSYEQYF.

This clonotype appeared a single time. This chain connects TRBV11-2 to TRBJ2-1, with TRBD2 matching 9 bases. Trimming at V came to 1 base and at J to 3 bases, leaving 10 bases not matched to a gene. The V gene's germline CDR1 is SGHAT and CDR2 FQNNGV. The CDR3 runs to 18 residues. Written as DNA, the CDR3 is TGTGCCAGCAGCTTAGGACAACGCGGGAGGGCCGGCTACAATGAGCAGTTCTTC. Its protein product is CASSLGQRGRAGYNEQFF. The full variable domain, rest sourced from reference TRBV11-2 and TRBJ2-1, is EAGVAQSPRYKIIEKRQSVAFWCNPISGHATLYWYQQILGQGPKLLIQFQNNGVVDDSQLPKDRFSAERLKGVDSTLKIQPAKLEDSAVYLCASSLGQRGRAGYNEQFFGPGTRLTVL.

The rearrangement joins TRBV27 to TRBJ1-5; the match to TRBD1 covers 8 bases. With V trimmed by 9 bases and J by 4 bases, 5 bases remained unmatched. Germline V lookup: CDR1 MNHEY, CDR2 SMNVEV (reference sequence). The CDR3 is 13 amino acids. CDR3 loop: CASRQGRNQPQHF. DNA of the CDR3: TGTGCCAGTCGACAGGGGAGGAATCAGCCCCAGCATTTT.

J is TRBJ2-2 and V is TRBV27; 9 positions agree with TRBD1. Germline V gives CDR1 MNHEY, CDR2 SMNVEV (reference sequence). The CDR3 runs to 16 residues. The ends lost 5 bases at V and 3 bases at J; junction bases unmatched: 7. The CDR3 protein is CASSLHRGRDTGELFF. The CDR3 region has the DNA TGTGCCAGCAGTCTCCACAGGGGGCGAGACACCGGGGAGCTGTTTTTT.

The genes are TRBV5-4 and TRBJ2-6; TRBD1 matches 8 bases. Per the germline V gene, CDR1 is SGHNT and CDR2 is YYREEE (reference sequence). J lost 6 bases, V lost 6 bases, and 8 bases had no gene match. The CDR3 totals 15 residues. CDR3 coding DNA: TGTGCCAGCACATGGCAGGGGGCTGAGGCCAACGTCCTGACTTTC. It encodes CASTWQGAEANVLTF.

V and J are TRBV6-1 and TRBJ1-5; D might be TRBD1 (5 bases). Germline V gene sequence: CDR1 MNHNS, CDR2 SASEGT. Between the trimmed V and J ends, which lost 0 bases and 7 bases, there was a span of 13 bases. The CDR3 length is 15 residues. CDR3 residues: CASSEAGAGLQPQHF. The CDR3 DNA is TGTGCCAGCAGTGAAGCAGGGGCAGGGTTGCAGCCCCAGCATTTT.

The sample holds one count of this clonotype. The chain uses TRBV5-4 and TRBJ1-1; D is undetermined. CDR1 is SGHNT and CDR2 is YYREEE in the germline V gene (reference sequence). This CDR3 spans 15 amino acids. The germline V and J ends were trimmed by 4 bases and 3 bases, with 16 bases remaining between them. The CDR3 loop reads CASSGVPPTDTEAFF. CDR3 nucleotide sequence: TGTGCCAGCAGCGGGGTACCACCTACAGACACTGAAGCTTTCTTT.

This clonotype was counted between two and nine times. The chain links TRBV6-1 to TRBJ2-1, with D possibly being TRBD1 or TRBD2 (5 bases each). Near its end, the DNA agrees better with TRBJ2-7, so the J call may be wrong. Germline V gene data show CDR1 as MNHNS and CDR2 as SASEGT. This CDR3 has 13 amino acids. The CDR3 DNA sequence: TGTGCCAGCAGTGTCGAGGGGTACAATGAGCAGTACTTC. Protein sequence: CASSVEGYNEQYF.

The rearrangement links TRBV10-3 to TRBJ2-1; 11 positions agree with TRBD2. Germline assignment: CDR1 ENHRY and CDR2 SYGVKD. V was pared by 7 bases and J by 10 bases, with 12 bases of the junction left unmatched. The CDR3 is 15 amino acids. CDR3 amino acids: CAITLLAGAKDEQFF. The CDR3 DNA follows: TGTGCCATCACCCTACTAGCGGGGGCGAAGGACGAGCAGTTCTTC.

To note about this clonotype: The junction departs from germline at one end; a sequencing error may be responsible. This chain uses TRBV15 with TRBJ2-7; D assignment may be TRBD1 or TRBD2 (5 bases each). CDR1 and CDR2 (germline): LNHNV, YYDKDF (reference sequence). This CDR3 comprises 16 residues. The DNA for the CDR3 is TGCGCCACCAGCAGAGGGGCGGGTATTAGCTCCTACGAGCAGTACTTC. Amino acid sequence: CATSRGAGISSYEQYF.

There are a few counts of this clonotype. The J gene is TRBJ2-5, the V gene TRBV20-1, with D perhaps matching TRBD1 (5 bases). Germline CDR1 is DFQATT and CDR2 is SNEGSKA (reference sequence). Trimming left V 0 bases short and J 2 bases short, with 10 bases between. The CDR3 runs to 14 residues. The CDR3 loop reads CSARDLRQQETQYF. For the CDR3, the DNA is TGCAGTGCTAGAGATCTCCGACAGCAAGAGACCCAGTACTTC.

This sequence joins TRBV28 and TRBJ2-1; perhaps TRBD1 as D (6 bases). Trimming cost V 5 bases and J 14 bases, with 16 bases left between them. The CDR3 totals 12 residues. From germline, CDR1 is MDHEN and CDR2 SYDVKM. DNA for the CDR3: TGTGCCAGCAGTCCCCTCACAGGGAATAAGTTCTTC. The encoded protein is CASSPLTGNKFF.

This clonotype was detected only a few times. The gene calls are TRBV20-1 and TRBJ2-5, with a weak D call TRBD1 (5 bases). The CDR3 spans 12 residues. V was trimmed by 6 bases and J by 5 bases, leaving 13 bases between them. CDR1 and CDR2 (germline): DFQATT, SNEGSKA (reference sequence). The chain's CDR3 is CSARQWAETQYF. The CDR3 DNA sequence: TGCAGTGCCAGACAGTGGGCGGAGACCCAGTACTTC.

The chain joins TRBV28 to TRBJ1-6; 8 positions match TRBD1. The V gene's germline CDR1 is MDHEN and CDR2 SYDVKM. The V gene end was trimmed by 6 bases and the J gene end by 5 bases; junction bases not matched to a gene: 9. This CDR3 region has 16 residues. Here the CDR3 reads CASRPGGAWDNSPLHF. DNA of the CDR3: TGTGCCAGCAGGCCAGGGGGCGCGTGGGATAATTCACCCCTCCACTTT.

This clonotype was seen a handful of times. This rearrangement joins TRBV5-1 to TRBJ2-1; 7 bases line up with TRBD2. In germline, CDR1 is SGHRS, CDR2 YFSETQ. With 2 bases clipped from V and 6 bases from J, the junction kept 11 bases outside the gene matches. This CDR3 is built from 16 residues. For the CDR3, the DNA is TGCGCCAGCAGCTTCCTAGCTTTGAGCGGGGCCAATGAGCAGTTCTTC. Translating it yields CASSFLALSGANEQFF.